These 18 T cell receptor beta chains came from one sample sequenced in a study of radiotherapy plus CTLA-4 blockade in lung cancer. Only in-frame clones appear in the TCRdb table, and some are missing; sequencing was by immunoSEQ multiplex PCR. This sample carries some 40,000 clones, roughly 73% of them seen once, and the ten largest clones take around a quarter. Sequencing was performed on peripheral blood, taken from a patient treated with radiotherapy plus ipilimumab. The receptors come from a human donor with non-small cell lung cancer that progressed on radiotherapy plus ipilimumab.

In this sample, this clone turned up a few times. This chain links TRBV5-1 with TRBJ2-7, with D possibly being TRBD1 (5 bases). The length of the CDR3 is 15 residues. Germline lookup yields CDR1 SGHRS and CDR2 YFSETQ. Trimming stripped 4 bases from V and 1 base from J, with 15 bases between. The CDR3: CASSVGHRTSYEQYF. CDR3 in DNA: TGCGCCAGCAGCGTTGGACACAGAACTTCCTACGAGCAGTACTTC.

The chain has TRBV11-1 and TRBJ2-5; 7 bases align to TRBD1. Looked up from germline, CDR1 is SGHAT and CDR2 is FQDESV (reference sequence). V shed 5 bases and J 0 bases; nucleotides not matched to a gene: 6. The CDR3 runs 15 residues. This CDR3 reads CASSLFGTDQETQYF. The CDR3 coding sequence is TGTGCCAGCAGCCTATTCGGGACAGACCAAGAGACCCAGTACTTC.

This chain links TRBV2 with TRBJ1-2; unclear D gene. The V and J ends lost 6 bases and 4 bases respectively, with 15 bases between them. The CDR3 spans 14 residues. Germline assignment: CDR1 SNHLY and CDR2 FYNNEI. The CDR3 reads CASRPDTIGYGYTF. The CDR3 DNA reads TGTGCCAGCAGGCCTGACACGATCGGCTATGGCTACACCTTC.

The chain employs TRBV5-1 and TRBJ1-1, with 9 bases matching TRBD1. This CDR3 has 14 amino acids. The germline V gene has CDR1 SGHRS and CDR2 YFSETQ. Trimming took 2 bases from V and 5 from J; bases not matched to a gene: 4. CDR3 DNA sequence: TGCGCCAGCAGCTTTCGGGACAGGGTAACTGAAGCTTTCTTT. This gives the protein CASSFRDRVTEAFF.

The chain recombines TRBV29-1 with TRBJ2-1, with 10 bases lining up with TRBD2. V was pared by 3 bases and J by 5 bases, with 10 bases of the junction left unmatched. CDR1 is SQVTM, CDR2 ANQGSEA, per germline. This CDR3 is built from 16 residues. CDR3 amino acids: CSVDKRGGRTNNEQFF. CDR3 sequence (DNA): TGCAGCGTTGACAAGCGGGGGGGCAGGACGAACAATGAGCAGTTCTTC.

V gene TRBV7-2 combines with J gene TRBJ1-2; weak D call: TRBD1 (5 bases). CDR1 SGHTA and CDR2 FQGNSA come from the germline V gene. V lost 4 bases and J 8 bases, leaving 20 bases between the germline ends. The CDR3 spans 15 residues. For the CDR3, the DNA is TGTGCCAGCAGCTCGCCTGCGGGGGGGTGGATGGGCTACACCTTC. Protein sequence: CASSSPAGGWMGYTF.

The V gene is TRBV29-1, the J gene TRBJ1-2; 10 bases fit TRBD1. This CDR3 spans 14 amino acids. From germline, CDR1 is SQVTM and CDR2 ANQGSEA. The V segment lost 1 base and the J segment 7 bases; nucleotides outside the gene matches: 6. The CDR3 sequence: CSVEVGQGGSGYTF. The CDR3 bases are TGCAGCGTTGAAGTTGGACAGGGGGGTAGTGGCTACACCTTC.

The gene calls are TRBV28 and TRBJ1-5; D ambiguous. The CDR3 has 13 residues. V was trimmed by 3 bases and J by 9 bases, leaving 12 bases between them. The V gene's germline CDR1 is MDHEN and CDR2 SYDVKM. In DNA form, the CDR3 reads TGTGCCAGCAGTTTCGCCGGGATCGGGCCCCAGCATTTT. This codes for CASSFAGIGPQHF.

This rearrangement joins TRBV2 to TRBJ1-5, with 8 bases that match TRBD1. The germline CDR1 and CDR2 sequences are SNHLY and FYNNEI. The V gene end was trimmed by 6 bases and the J gene end by 0 bases; junction bases not matched to a gene: 4. This CDR3 contains 15 residues. The CDR3 nucleotides read TGTGCCAGCAGGCAGGGGGCCTATAGCAATCAGCCCCAGCATTTT. Translating gives CASRQGAYSNQPQHF.

This rearrangement joins TRBV7-6 to TRBJ2-7, with 8 bases fitting TRBD2. The CDR3 has 15 residues. Germline CDR1 reads SGHVS; CDR2 reads FNYEAQ. V trimming: 1 base; J trimming: 3 bases; junction bases outside the gene matches: 5. CDR3 amino acids: CASSLGSAGGYEQYF. DNA of the CDR3: TGTGCCAGCAGCTTAGGGTCTGCGGGGGGCTACGAGCAGTACTTC. Full variable domain (missing parts from reference TRBV7-6 and TRBJ2-7): GAGVSQSPRYKVTKRGQDVALRCDPISGHVSLYWYRQALGQGPEFLTYFNYEAQQDKSGLPNDRFSAERPEGSISTLTIQRTEQRDSAMYRCASSLGSAGGYEQYFGPGTRLTVT.

There are a few counts of this clone. The chain uses TRBV7-2 and TRBJ1-1, with D hard to call. CDR3 length equals 13 residues. Per the germline V gene, CDR1 is SGHTA and CDR2 is FQGNSA. The V end was cut by 3 bases, the J end by 7 bases, with 12 bases between. In DNA, the CDR3 is TGTGCCAGCAGCTTGGGCGGGGTAGGTGAAGCTTTCTTT. It codes for CASSLGGVGEAFF.

The chain employs TRBV5-4 and TRBJ1-4, with TRBD1 as a possible D gene (6 bases). Germline loops: CDR1 SGHNT, CDR2 YYREEE (reference sequence). Trimming shortened V by 4 bases and J by 5 bases, and 12 bases separated the two germline ends. The CDR3 has 14 residues. The CDR3 loop is CASSGGGHNEKLFF. In DNA, the CDR3 is TGTGCCAGCAGCGGGGGGGGACACAATGAAAAACTGTTTTTT.

This clone was seen a single time. Relative to the germline gene, one junction end is altered; a read error may explain this. The chain couples TRBV6-1 to TRBJ1-2; D ambiguous. Germline V gives CDR1 MNHNS, CDR2 SASEGT. There are 15 residues in the CDR3. The CDR3 here is CASSEAARPYYGHTF. CDR3 nucleotides: TGTGCCAGCAGTGAAGCGGCCAGACCCTACTATGGCCACACCTTC.

As DNA, the CDR3 is TGTGCCAGCGCCGAAAGCGGGGTCCCTAACTATGGCTACACCTTC. This translates into CASAESGVPNYGYTF. The chain recombines TRBV7-2 with TRBJ1-2; D is ambiguous. The length of the CDR3 is 15 residues. V was trimmed by 8 bases and J by 0 bases, leaving 16 bases between them. CDR1 is SGHTA, CDR2 FQGNSA, per germline.

This clone was picked up a small number of times. The CDR3 loop is CATSQRDYGWFF. Written as DNA, the CDR3 is TGTGCCACCAGTCAGCGGGACTATGGGTGGTTCTTC. The chain employs TRBV15 and TRBJ2-1; 7 bases are a match to TRBD2. The germline V gene encodes CDR1 LNHNV and CDR2 YYDKDF (reference sequence). Trimming cost V 6 bases and J 15 bases; bases outside gene matches: 11. CDR3 size: 12 residues.

The genes are TRBV6-1 and TRBJ1-4; a possible D gene is TRBD1 (5 bases). Germline V gene data show CDR1 as MNHNS and CDR2 as SASEGT. Trimming left V 4 bases short and J 5 bases short, with 11 bases between. The CDR3 runs 14 residues. The CDR3 here is CASSGGSRNEKLFF. The CDR3 DNA sequence: TGTGCCAGCAGTGGGGGCAGCAGAAATGAAAAACTGTTTTTT.

The rearrangement uses TRBV7-2 and TRBJ2-5; a weak D match, TRBD2 (6 bases). This CDR3 has 13 residues. Looked up from germline, CDR1 is SGHTA and CDR2 is FQGNSA. V lost 10 bases and J 2 bases, leaving 14 bases between the germline ends. This CDR3 reads CATRRGNQETQYF. The CDR3 region has the DNA TGTGCCACCCGGAGGGGAAATCAAGAGACCCAGTACTTC.

The sample holds one count of this clone. This chain links TRBV5-4 with TRBJ2-3; D ambiguous. Trimming removed 0 bases at V and 0 bases at J, with 5 bases between. This CDR3 has 14 amino acids. CDR1 is SGHNT and CDR2 is YYREEE in the germline V gene (reference sequence). CDR3 nucleotide sequence: TGTGCCAGCAGCTTGGGAGCTAGCACAGATACGCAGTATTTT. Translated, it gives CASSLGASTDTQYF.